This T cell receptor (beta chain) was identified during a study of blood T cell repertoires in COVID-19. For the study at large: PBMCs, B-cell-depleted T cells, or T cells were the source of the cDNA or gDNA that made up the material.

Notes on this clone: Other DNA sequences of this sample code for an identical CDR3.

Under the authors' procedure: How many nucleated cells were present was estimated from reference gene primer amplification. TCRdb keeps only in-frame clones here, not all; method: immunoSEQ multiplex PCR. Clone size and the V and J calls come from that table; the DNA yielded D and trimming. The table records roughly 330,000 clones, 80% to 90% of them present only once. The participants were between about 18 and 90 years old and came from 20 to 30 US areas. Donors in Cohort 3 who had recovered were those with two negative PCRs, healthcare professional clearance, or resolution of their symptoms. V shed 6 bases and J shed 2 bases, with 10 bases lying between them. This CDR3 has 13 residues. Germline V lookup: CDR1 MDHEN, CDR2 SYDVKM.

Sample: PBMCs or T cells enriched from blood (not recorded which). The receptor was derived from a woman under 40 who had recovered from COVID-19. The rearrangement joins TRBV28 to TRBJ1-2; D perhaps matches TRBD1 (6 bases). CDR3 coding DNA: TGTGCCAGCAGCATAACAGGGAACTATGGCTACACCTTC. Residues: CASSITGNYGYTF.